The entry that follows covers one T cell receptor (beta chain) sequence. Its antigen is unknown. The CDR3 length is 15 residues. Germline-derived CDR1 and CDR2 are SGHTA and FQGNSA. The V end was cut by 2 bases, the J end by 2 bases, with 12 bases between. Thyroid ultrasound, orbital computed tomography, clinical symptoms, and serum thyroxine and TRAb underpinned diagnoses. This record comes from a study of T cells in Graves' hyperthyroidism and ophthalmopathy. Researchers took RNA transcripts and amplified the TCR beta CDR3 regions from them. A set of HTBI primers served as the primers for a first-round RT-PCR of the TCR CDR3. TCRdb fed the multiplex PCR reads into MiXCR, producing one record per CDR3 protein. The sample carries a few hundred thousand distinct CDR3 sequences, approximately 15% recorded once. Findings and limits, study-wide: A model built on 13 V-J features separated ophthalmopathy from stable hyperthyroidism.

This chain links TRBV7-2 with TRBJ2-5, with D possibly TRBD1 on 6 matching bases. The specimen was blood. The sequence was obtained from a woman aged 30 to 39 with Graves' hyperthyroidism that later progressed to Graves' ophthalmopathy. The CDR3 loop reads CASSLTPDRQETQYF. CDR3 in DNA: TGTGCCAGCAGCTTAACCCCGGACAGACAAGAGACCCAGTACTTC. The entire variable domain, with the rest obtained from reference TRBV7-2 and TRBJ2-5, is as follows: GAGVSQSPSNKVTEKGKDVELRCDPISGHTALYWYRQSLGQGLEFLIYFQGNSAPDKSGLPSDRFSAERTGGSVSTLTIQRTQQEDSAVYLCASSLTPDRQETQYFGPGTRLLVL.